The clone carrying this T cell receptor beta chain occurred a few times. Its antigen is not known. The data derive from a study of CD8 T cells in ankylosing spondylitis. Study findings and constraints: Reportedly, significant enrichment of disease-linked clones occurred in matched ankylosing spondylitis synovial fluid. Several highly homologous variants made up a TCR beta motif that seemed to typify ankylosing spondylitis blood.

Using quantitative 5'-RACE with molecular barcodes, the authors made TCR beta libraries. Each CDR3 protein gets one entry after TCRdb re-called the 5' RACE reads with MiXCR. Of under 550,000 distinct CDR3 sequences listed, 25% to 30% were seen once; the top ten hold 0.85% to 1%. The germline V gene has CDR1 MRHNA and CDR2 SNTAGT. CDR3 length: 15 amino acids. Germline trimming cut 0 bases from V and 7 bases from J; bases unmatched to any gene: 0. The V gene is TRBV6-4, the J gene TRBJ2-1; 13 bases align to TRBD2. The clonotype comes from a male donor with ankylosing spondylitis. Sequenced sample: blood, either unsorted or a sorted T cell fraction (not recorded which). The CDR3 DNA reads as TGTGCCAGCAGTGACTCGACTAGCGGGAGGAATGAGCAGTTCTTC. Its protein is CASSDSTSGRNEQFF.